This entry is about one T cell receptor beta chain. What it recognizes is unknown. The data are from a study of OX40 agonist ivuxolimab in advanced cancers. General study findings and limits: Clonal expansion by week 6 occurred in CD4+ and CD8+ blood T cells (at 0.1 to 3.0 mg/kg).

The CDR3 loop spans 11 amino acids. Germline V gives CDR1 LNHDA, CDR2 SQIVND (reference sequence). After removal of 6 bases from V and 10 bases from J, the junction contained 3 bases not matched to a gene. Generated by immunoSEQ multiplex PCR, the TCRdb table keeps only in-frame clones and is missing some. In the table there are 70,000 to 85,000 clones, around four fifths of which are singletons. Blood sampling took place at baseline, cycle 4 day 1, and cycle 7 day 1. The receptor comes from an adult with an advanced solid tumor such as melanoma, head and neck, liver or kidney cancer. The rearrangement uses TRBV19 and TRBJ2-4; TRBD1 matches 7 bases. The source was CD4+ or CD8+ T cells sorted from blood, collected in a trial of the OX40 agonist ivuxolimab. As DNA, the CDR3 is TGTGCCAGTAGACAGGGACAGATTCAGTACTTC. Residues: CASRQGQIQYF.